The 30 T cell receptor beta chains reported below all come from one sample, sequenced in a study of blood T cell repertoires in COVID-19. The assay was immunoSEQ multiplex PCR, and TCRdb's table has in-frame clones only and misses some. This table holds about 380,000 clones, more than 75% found once. Input material: peripheral blood. The receptor source for this set is a human donor with acute or convalescent COVID-19. The donor label of this sample is uncertain.

This chain connects TRBV30 to TRBJ2-1; TRBD2 agrees at 14 bases. Germline lookup yields CDR1 GTSNPN and CDR2 SVGIG (reference sequence). Trimming cost V 4 bases and J 4 bases; bases outside gene matches: 12. The CDR3 is 18 amino acids. CDR3 sequence (DNA): TGTGCCTGGACTTATACTCGGACTAGCGGGAGGACATACAATGAGCAGTTCTTC. Its protein product is CAWTYTRTSGRTYNEQFF. The full variable domain, in which reference TRBV30 and TRBJ2-1 provide the parts outside the CDR3, is SQTIHQWPATLVQPVGSPLSLECTVEGTSNPNLYWYRQAAGRGLQLLFYSVGIGQISSEVPQNLSASRPQDRQFILSSKKLLLSDSGFYLCAWTYTRTSGRTYNEQFFGPGTRLTVL.

The chain joins TRBV6-1 to TRBJ1-5; weak D call: TRBD1 (5 bases). The germline CDR1 and CDR2 sequences are MNHNS and SASEGT. The CDR3 covers 16 residues. V was pared by 4 bases and J by 1 base, with 14 bases between. The CDR3 DNA is TGTGCCAGCAGTGCCCCTCGGGGGGGGAGCAATCAGCCCCAGCATTTT. Amino acids: CASSAPRGGSNQPQHF.

This chain links TRBV4-1 with TRBJ1-3; TRBD1 matches at 7 bases. Germline V gene lookup returns CDR1 MGHRA and CDR2 YSYEKL. V shed 1 base and J 0 bases; nucleotides not matched to a gene: 3. The CDR3 contains 16 residues. The DNA of the CDR3 is TGCGCCAGCAGCCAAGGACAGGGAAGCTCTGGAAACACCATATATTTT. Amino acids: CASSQGQGSSGNTIYF.

This rearrangement joins TRBV29-1 to TRBJ1-2; D gene unclear. This CDR3 comprises 12 residues. V was trimmed by 3 bases and J by 6 bases, leaving 11 bases between them. The V gene's germline CDR1 is SQVTM and CDR2 ANQGSEA. The CDR3 loop reads CSVDSQVNGYTF. CDR3 coding DNA: TGCAGCGTTGATTCGCAGGTTAATGGCTACACCTTC.

The chain combines TRBV20-1 with TRBJ2-7, with a weak D call TRBD1 (5 bases). V was trimmed by 3 bases and J by 2 bases, leaving 8 bases between them. Germline V gene sequence: CDR1 DFQATT, CDR2 SNEGSKA (reference sequence). The CDR3 runs 12 residues. CDR3 bases: TGCAGTGCTAGTGACAGAACCTACGAGCAGTACTTC. Translation: CSASDRTYEQYF.

The chain carries TRBV7-2 and TRBJ1-5; 7 nucleotides match TRBD1. V shed 3 bases and J 6 bases; nucleotides not matched to a gene: 2. Per the germline V gene, CDR1 is SGHTA and CDR2 is FQGNSA. The CDR3 sequence is 13 residues long. As DNA, the CDR3 is TGTGCCAGCAGCTTGCAGGGGGGTCAGCCCCAGCATTTT. As protein: CASSLQGGQPQHF.

The chain joins TRBV18 to TRBJ1-1; D gene uncertain. CDR3 size: 16 residues. CDR1 and CDR2 from the germline V gene are KGHSH and LQKENI. The V end lost 1 base, the J end lost 5 bases, and 17 bases lay between the germline ends. CDR3 coding DNA: TGTGCCAGCTCACCACAGCCCCAAAGGGCGGGGACTGAAGCTTTCTTT. Translation: CASSPQPQRAGTEAFF.

This chain connects TRBV24-1 to TRBJ2-5; 7 bases are shared with TRBD1. Germline assignment: CDR1 KGHDR and CDR2 SFDVKD. With 3 bases clipped from V and 1 base from J, the junction kept 4 bases outside the gene matches. This CDR3 comprises 15 residues. The CDR3 coding sequence is TGTGCCACCAGTGATCCCCGGGACAGCCAAGAGACCCAGTACTTC. This gives the protein CATSDPRDSQETQYF.

J is TRBJ1-1 and V is TRBV15; D not resolved. The CDR3 sequence is 14 residues long. Germline V gene sequence: CDR1 LNHNV, CDR2 YYDKDF (reference sequence). V lost 0 bases and J lost 0, with 5 bases in between. CDR3 DNA: TGTGCCACCAGCAGAGAACTCCTGAACACTGAAGCTTTCTTT. This translates into CATSRELLNTEAFF.

The table lists this clone with a count of one. V and J are TRBV19 and TRBJ1-2; tentatively, D is TRBD1 (6 bases). Germline V gene data show CDR1 as LNHDA and CDR2 as SQIVND (reference sequence). This CDR3 has 13 residues. Trimming took 4 bases from V and 4 from J, leaving 10 bases between them. The CDR3 nucleotides are TGTGCCAGTAGTACACCAGGGGTCTATGGCTACACCTTC. It encodes CASSTPGVYGYTF.

The chain joins TRBV12-3 or TRBV12-4 to TRBJ1-1; 7 nucleotides agree with TRBD1. J lost 9 bases, V lost 5 bases, and 9 bases had no gene match. The CDR3 has 13 amino acids. In DNA form, the CDR3 reads TGTGCCAGCAGTCCACAGGGGAAGTATAAAGCTTTCTTT. Translated: CASSPQGKYKAFF.

The genes are TRBV2 and TRBJ2-7; weak D call: TRBD2 (6 bases). Trimming took 4 bases from V and 4 from J, leaving 14 bases between them. CDR1 SNHLY and CDR2 FYNNEI come from the germline V gene. The CDR3 sequence is 14 residues long. The CDR3 sequence is CASSVTRGFYEQYF. In DNA form, the CDR3 reads TGTGCCAGCAGTGTCACTCGGGGGTTTTACGAGCAGTACTTC.

The chain links TRBV3-1 (or the pseudogene TRBV3-2) to TRBJ2-1, with 10 bases lining up with TRBD2. The germline gives CDR1 LGHDT, CDR2 YNNKEL (reference sequence). CDR3 length: 16 residues. Trimming at V came to 0 bases and at J to 6 bases, leaving 5 bases not matched to a gene. The CDR3 region has the DNA TGTGCCAGCAGCCAAGAGCGGCTAGCGGGAGTCAATGAGCAGTTCTTC. Translating gives CASSQERLAGVNEQFF.

This sequence joins TRBV4-1 and TRBJ2-1; D may be TRBD2 (5 bases). The ends were cut back, 0 bases at V and 3 bases at J, with 15 bases in the middle. This CDR3 region has 17 residues. Germline values: CDR1 MGHRA, CDR2 YSYEKL. DNA for the CDR3: TGCGCCAGCAGCCAAGATCTCCCCGAGGGCGACTACAATGAGCAGTTCTTC. This codes for CASSQDLPEGDYNEQFF.

In regard to this clone: Other DNA sequences in the sample encode the same CDR3. V usage is TRBV7-8 and J usage is TRBJ1-5; 8 positions match TRBD1. Germline V CDR1 and CDR2: SGHVS, FQNEAQ. This CDR3 comprises 13 residues. The V gene end was trimmed by 5 bases and the J gene end by 7 bases; junction bases not matched to a gene: 4. CDR3 DNA: TGTGCCAGCAGCCGACAGGGGTTCCAGCCCCAGCATTTT. This gives the protein CASSRQGFQPQHF.

This clone was observed a single time. The chain has TRBV29-1 and TRBJ2-1; 11 bases line up with TRBD2. The CDR3 is 16 amino acids. V lost 6 bases and J lost 4; bases outside the gene matches: 11. CDR1 is SQVTM and CDR2 is ANQGSEA in the germline V gene. DNA for the CDR3: TGCAGCGTCGCCTACCTAGCGGGGGGTTGGTACAATGAGCAGTTCTTC. This gives the protein CSVAYLAGGWYNEQFF.

The chain employs TRBV14 and TRBJ2-3; TRBD2 agrees at 9 bases. CDR1 SGHDN and CDR2 FVKESK come from the germline V gene. After removal of 1 base from V and 10 bases from J, the junction contained 15 bases not matched to a gene. The CDR3 loop spans 17 amino acids. CDR3 in DNA: TGTGCCAGCAGCCAAGCACCTTTTGTGCGGGAGGGCCGGTCGCAGTATTTT. Its translation is CASSQAPFVREGRSQYF. Using reference TRBV14 and TRBJ2-3 for the parts outside the CDR3, the full variable domain is EAGVTQFPSHSVIEKGQTVTLRCDPISGHDNLYWYRRVMGKEIKFLLHFVKESKQDESGMPNNRFLAERTGGTYSTLKVQPAELEDSGVYFCASSQAPFVREGRSQYFGPGTRLTVL.

V usage is TRBV6-5 and J usage is TRBJ1-4; 7 positions agree with TRBD1. V trimming: 6 bases; J trimming: 6 bases; junction bases outside the gene matches: 10. Germline values: CDR1 MNHEY, CDR2 SVGAGI. There are 15 residues in the CDR3. DNA for the CDR3: TGTGCCAGCAGACCCCCCGGGACAGTCTATGAAAAACTGTTTTTT. This encodes CASRPPGTVYEKLFF.

The genes are TRBV30 and TRBJ2-3; 7 positions agree with TRBD2. CDR3 length: 19 amino acids. The V gene's germline CDR1 is GTSNPN and CDR2 SVGIG (reference sequence). Germline trimming cut 5 bases from V and 2 bases from J; bases unmatched to any gene: 22. The CDR3: CAWVPLGLTLGVHTDTQYF. The DNA of the CDR3 is TGTGCCTGGGTTCCCCTGGGACTAACCCTGGGCGTACACACAGATACGCAGTATTTT.

The V gene is TRBV7-9, the J gene TRBJ1-2; D is uncertain. CDR3 length equals 16 residues. Germline assignment: CDR1 SEHNR and CDR2 FQNEAQ (reference sequence). The V and J ends lost 4 bases and 4 bases respectively, with 19 bases between them. CDR3 loop: CASSSPGKGFFYGYTF. CDR3 sequence (DNA): TGTGCCAGCAGCTCCCCCGGGAAAGGCTTCTTCTATGGCTACACCTTC.

The sample holds one count of this clone. Other DNA sequences from this sample encode an identical CDR3 as well. The chain couples TRBV19 to TRBJ1-1; D remains unclear. CDR1 is LNHDA, CDR2 SQIVND, per germline (reference sequence). The ends were cut back, 3 bases at V and 0 bases at J, with 5 bases in the middle. CDR3 size: 13 residues. The chain's CDR3 is CASSISVNTEAFF. The DNA of the CDR3 is TGTGCCAGTAGTATCTCAGTGAACACTGAAGCTTTCTTT.

This chain's CDR3 is CASSYPPVYEAFF. The CDR3 region has the DNA TGTGCCAGCAGTTACCCCCCGGTATATGAAGCTTTCTTT. This chain joins TRBV6-2 or TRBV6-3 and TRBJ1-1; D unclear. The CDR3 sequence is 13 residues long. Trimming took off 2 bases at V and 7 bases at J, with 11 bases between the two ends. CDR1 is MNHEY, CDR2 SVGEGT, per germline.

J is TRBJ1-1 and V is TRBV6-4; 8 bases line up with TRBD1. Germline trimming cut 6 bases from V and 10 bases from J; bases unmatched to any gene: 7. CDR3 length equals 12 residues. Germline CDR1 MRHNA, CDR2 SNTAGT. In DNA, the CDR3 is TGTGCCAGCAGAGACAGGGGTAAACGAGCTTTCTTT. It encodes CASRDRGKRAFF.

The V gene is TRBV29-1, the J gene TRBJ2-3; 9 bases line up with TRBD2. J was trimmed by 4 bases and V by 0 bases; bases with no gene match: 5. The CDR3 is 15 residues long. Germline values: CDR1 SQVTM, CDR2 ANQGSEA. CDR3 nucleotides: TGCAGCGTTGAAGATAGGCGGACTAGCGCAGATACGCAGTATTTT. This encodes CSVEDRRTSADTQYF.

The chain links TRBV6-5 to TRBJ1-5; D is unresolved. The CDR3 sequence is 11 residues long. V gave up 7 bases and J gave up 9 bases, with 10 bases separating them. The germline gives CDR1 MNHEY, CDR2 SVGAGI. This CDR3 is CASIQVGPQHF. The CDR3 bases are TGTGCCAGCATTCAGGTTGGGCCCCAGCATTTT.

The table lists this clone with a few counts. The rearrangement joins TRBV28 to TRBJ1-3; maybe TRBD1 (6 bases). Per germline, CDR1 MDHEN and CDR2 SYDVKM. The CDR3 has 15 residues. The V gene lost 6 bases and the J gene lost 0 bases, with 12 bases spanning the gap. CDR3 sequence: CASSLPGVSGNTIYF. CDR3 in DNA: TGTGCCAGCAGCCTGCCAGGGGTCTCTGGAAACACCATATATTTT.

The J gene is TRBJ2-7, the V gene TRBV2; TRBD2 aligns across 9 bases. This CDR3 has 14 amino acids. Germline values: CDR1 SNHLY, CDR2 FYNNEI. The V and J ends lost 3 bases and 2 bases, in that order; junction bases with no gene match: 2. The CDR3 spells CASSDGTSTYEQYF. As DNA, the CDR3 is TGTGCCAGCAGTGACGGGACTAGCACCTACGAGCAGTACTTC.

The chain carries TRBV19 and TRBJ1-5; perhaps TRBD1 as D (5 bases). The V gene's germline CDR1 is LNHDA and CDR2 SQIVND (reference sequence). The CDR3 covers 14 residues. Trimming took 0 bases from V and 6 from J, leaving 9 bases between them. The CDR3 DNA reads as TGTGCCAGTAGTATAGAGGGGGGAGGTCAGCCCCAGCATTTT. Translating gives CASSIEGGGQPQHF.

The chain combines TRBV3-1 (or the pseudogene TRBV3-2) with TRBJ2-1, with 9 bases matching TRBD2. The V gene's germline CDR1 is LGHDT and CDR2 YNNKEL (reference sequence). CDR3 size: 17 residues. Trimming cost V 1 base and J 7 bases; bases outside gene matches: 11. As DNA, the CDR3 is TGTGCCAGCAGCCAAGTACCCCGGGACAGCGGGAGGAATGAGCAGTTCTTC. Translating it yields CASSQVPRDSGRNEQFF.

The CDR3 region has the DNA TGTGCCAGCAGGGGGGCAGGGCGTACCGGGGAGCTGTTTTTT. Its translation is CASRGAGRTGELFF. The chain joins TRBV28 to TRBJ2-2; D perhaps matches TRBD1 (6 bases). The CDR3 consists of 14 residues. V shed 6 bases and J shed 5 bases, with 13 bases lying between them. Germline loops: CDR1 MDHEN, CDR2 SYDVKM.